Listed here are 25 T cell receptor beta chains from one sample, sequenced in a study of read filtering for tumor transcriptome and immune sequencing. Molecular barcoded adaptors covering alpha/delta and beta/gamma chains were used on about 390 ng RNA. TCRdb independently ran MiXCR on the reads; one entry per CDR3 protein. This table holds approximately 150,000 distinct CDR3 sequences, less than 15% found once. Source material: a population of CD138-negative cells sorted from bone marrow. These TCRs come from a donor aged 40 or over with multiple myeloma.

This clonotype was counted a few times. The chain combines TRBV7-2 with TRBJ2-2; D is possibly TRBD2 (6 bases). Germline V CDR1 and CDR2: SGHTA, FQGNSA. This CDR3 contains 13 residues. Trimming cost V 5 bases and J 7 bases, with 11 bases left between them. DNA for the CDR3: TGTGCCAGCAGCCTCATGGGGGGCGGGGAGCTGTTTTTT. Its translation is CASSLMGGGELFF. Supplemented by reference TRBV7-2 and TRBJ2-2, the full variable domain reads GAGVSQSPSNKVTEKGKDVELRCDPISGHTALYWYRQSLGQGLEFLIYFQGNSAPDKSGLPSDRFSAERTGGSVSTLTIQRTQQEDSAVYLCASSLMGGGELFFGEGSRLTVL.

This clonotype was picked up a small number of times. The rearrangement links TRBV11-2 to TRBJ2-5, with 11 bases that match TRBD2. V was pared by 6 bases and J by 0 bases, with 6 bases of the junction left unmatched. CDR3 length: 16 residues. The V gene's germline CDR1 is SGHAT and CDR2 FQNNGV. The CDR3 here is CASRRPGLADQETQYF. CDR3 coding DNA: TGTGCCAGCAGGCGGCCGGGACTAGCGGACCAAGAGACCCAGTACTTC.

This clonotype came up many times. J is TRBJ2-1 and V is TRBV5-1; 7 nucleotides align to TRBD2. This CDR3 has 14 residues. Germline lookup yields CDR1 SGHRS and CDR2 YFSETQ. V was clipped by 6 bases and J by 2 bases; unmatched bases: 5. DNA of the CDR3: TGCGCCAGCACCCCTAGCGGACCCTACAATGAGCAGTTCTTC. This encodes CASTPSGPYNEQFF.

A remark on this clonotype: A single base separates this from a much larger clone, so it may be a read error. The chain uses TRBV15 and TRBJ2-7; the D gene could be TRBD1 or TRBD2 (5 bases each). The V gene's germline CDR1 is LNHNV and CDR2 YYDKDF (reference sequence). This CDR3 has 15 amino acids. The V end lost 6 bases, the J end lost 0 bases, and 15 bases lay between the germline ends. In DNA form, the CDR3 reads TGTGCCACCAGGTCGTGCCGGGACGACTCCTACGAGCAGTACTTC. This gives the protein CATRSCRDDSYEQYF.

The sample holds many counts of this clonotype. The V gene is TRBV4-1, the J gene TRBJ2-3, with D tentatively TRBD1 or TRBD2 (5 bases each). V gave up 1 base and J gave up 1 base, with 6 bases separating them. In germline, CDR1 is MGHRA, CDR2 YSYEKL. The CDR3 covers 14 residues. CDR3 sequence (DNA): TGCGCCAGCAGCCAAGCGGGACGCACAGATACGCAGTATTTT. The encoded protein is CASSQAGRTDTQYF.

This rearrangement joins TRBV20-1 to TRBJ2-1, with TRBD2 identical over 12 bases. The CDR3 is 17 residues long. Germline CDR1 DFQATT, CDR2 SNEGSKA (reference sequence). With V trimmed by 6 bases and J by 2 bases, 11 bases remained unmatched. CDR3 DNA: TGCAGTGCCCTGGGACTAGCGGGCCTCCAGGCCTACAATGAGCAGTTCTTC. This encodes CSALGLAGLQAYNEQFF.

This clonotype was picked up a small number of times. V and J are TRBV10-1 and TRBJ2-7, with 8 positions matching TRBD1. Unmatched junction bases numbered 4, after V lost 2 bases and J lost 4 bases. Per germline, CDR1 WNHNN and CDR2 SYGVQD (reference sequence). There are 14 residues in the CDR3. The CDR3 DNA is TGCGCCAGCAGTGAGAATCAGGGGGCTTACGAGCAGTACTTC. Residues: CASSENQGAYEQYF.

CDR3 amino acids: CASSPPTSGTYNEQFF. The CDR3 DNA follows: TGCGCCAGCAGCCCACCGACTAGCGGGACGTACAATGAGCAGTTCTTC. The chain employs TRBV5-1 and TRBJ2-1, with TRBD2 matching over 11 bases. This CDR3 has 16 amino acids. Germline V gene data show CDR1 as SGHRS and CDR2 as YFSETQ. V gave up 4 bases and J gave up 4 bases; unmatched junction bases: 7.

This clonotype came up a few times. The rearrangement links TRBV19 to TRBJ2-7; 7 nucleotides match TRBD2. The germline gives CDR1 LNHDA, CDR2 SQIVND (reference sequence). The CDR3 has 15 residues. V was pared by 7 bases and J by 0 bases, with 9 bases of the junction left unmatched. CDR3 in DNA: TGTGCCAGTAAGGCTACTAGCGAAAGCTCCTACGAGCAGTACTTC. Its translation: CASKATSESSYEQYF.

There are many counts of this clonotype. The rearrangement joins TRBV20-1 to TRBJ2-5; D might be TRBD1 (5 bases). V was trimmed by 5 bases and J by 1 base, leaving 8 bases between them. Germline V gene lookup returns CDR1 DFQATT and CDR2 SNEGSKA (reference sequence). This CDR3 is 12 amino acids long. The CDR3: CSAPDTQETQYF. The CDR3 DNA reads TGCAGTGCTCCGGACACCCAAGAGACCCAGTACTTC.

With regard to this clonotype: This may be a read error: a much more frequent sequence differs by one nucleotide. The CDR3 spells CSVGPGKFF. CDR3 DNA: TGCAGCGTTGGGCCAGGGAAGTTCTTC. This chain uses TRBV29-1 with TRBJ2-1; possible D gene TRBD1, 5 bases. Germline V CDR1 and CDR2: SQVTM, ANQGSEA. There are 9 residues in the CDR3. Between the trimmed V and J ends, which lost 4 bases and 14 bases, there was a span of 9 bases.

This clonotype was seen ten or more times. The rearrangement links TRBV7-3 to TRBJ1-6; D is unclear. The CDR3 has 12 amino acids. The V gene's germline CDR1 is SGHTA and CDR2 FQGTGA. V was trimmed by 4 bases and J by 10 bases, leaving 8 bases between them. Written as DNA, the CDR3 is TGTGCCAGCAGCTCGACTGGGTCACCCCTCCACTTT. It translates to CASSSTGSPLHF.

In its sample, this clonotype was seen a few times. In DNA form, the CDR3 reads TGCAGTGCGAGACCGCGACTAGATGTAAATGAGCAGTTCTTC. Its protein is CSARPRLDVNEQFF. The J gene is TRBJ2-1, the V gene TRBV20-1, with D maybe TRBD2 (6 bases). The germline V gene encodes CDR1 DFQATT and CDR2 SNEGSKA (reference sequence). Between the trimmed V and J ends, which lost 6 bases and 7 bases, there was a span of 19 bases. The CDR3 consists of 14 residues.

This clonotype appeared many times. This chain connects TRBV4-2 to TRBJ2-7; 9 nucleotides line up with TRBD2. The CDR3 covers 15 residues. The V and J ends lost 1 base and 3 bases, in that order; junction bases with no gene match: 4. CDR1 and CDR2 (germline): LGHNA, YNFKEQ. The CDR3 sequence is CASSQGLAVSYEQYF. DNA for the CDR3: TGTGCCAGCAGCCAAGGACTAGCGGTAAGCTACGAGCAGTACTTC.

Notes on this clonotype: This may come from a read error, since a much larger clone is one base off. V usage is TRBV7-8 and J usage is TRBJ2-7, with D unresolved. V was shortened by 6 bases and J by 4 bases, with 13 bases between the two germline ends. The CDR3 extends over 13 amino acids. Germline loops: CDR1 SGHVS, CDR2 FQNEAQ. CDR3: CASSEACGYEQYF. The CDR3, as DNA: TGTGCCAGCAGTGAAGCCTGTGGATACGAGCAGTACTTC.

This clonotype has a count of ten or more. This chain connects TRBV4-2 to TRBJ2-7; D not certain. Germline V CDR1 and CDR2: LGHNA, YNFKEQ. Trimming removed 0 bases at V and 0 bases at J, with 12 bases between. The CDR3 runs 16 residues. The CDR3 coding sequence is TGTGCCAGCAGCCAAGATCCAACCCGCAGCTCCTACGAGCAGTACTTC. Its translation is CASSQDPTRSSYEQYF.

This clonotype was recorded many times. V gene TRBV13 combines with J gene TRBJ2-7; 7 bases are a match to TRBD1. V lost 5 bases and J lost 1; bases outside the gene matches: 5. Germline CDR1 reads PRHDT; CDR2 reads FYEKMQ (reference sequence). The CDR3 sequence is 14 residues long. The CDR3, as DNA: TGTGCCAGCAGCAAGGGGGCTAGGTCCTACGAGCAGTACTTC. Its protein is CASSKGARSYEQYF. Full variable domain (rest looked up from reference TRBV13 and TRBJ2-7): AAGVIQSPRHLIKEKRETATLKCYPIPRHDTVYWYQQGPGQDPQFLISFYEKMQSDKGSIPDRFSAQQFSDYHSELNMSSLELGDSALYFCASSKGARSYEQYFGPGTRLTVT.

This clonotype was observed at least ten times. This chain joins TRBV10-3 and TRBJ2-3, with TRBD1 identical over 9 bases. The CDR3 is 16 residues long. The J segment lost 0 bases and the V segment lost 6 bases, leaving 7 bases of the junction unmatched. CDR1 is ENHRY and CDR2 is SYGVKD in the germline V gene. The CDR3, as DNA: TGTGCCATCAGCTTCGGACAGGGGCTAAGCACAGATACGCAGTATTTT. Translated: CAISFGQGLSTDTQYF.

This clonotype was found a few times. V and J are TRBV6-6 and TRBJ1-2, with 9 bases fitting TRBD1. V lost 5 bases and J lost 6; bases outside the gene matches: 10. Germline V gives CDR1 MNHNY, CDR2 SVGAGI (reference sequence). The CDR3 is made up of 15 amino acids. The CDR3 nucleotides are TGTGCCAGCAGTATCCGACAGGGGGAACCGAATGGCTACACCTTC. This encodes CASSIRQGEPNGYTF.

This clonotype was seen at least ten times. The rearrangement uses TRBV6-5 and TRBJ2-2; no definite D call. The CDR3 is 14 amino acids. CDR1 and CDR2 (germline): MNHEY, SVGAGI. V gave up 0 bases and J gave up 6 bases, with 8 bases separating them. The DNA for the CDR3 is TGTGCCAGCAGTTACTCGGGTGGAGCCGGGGAGCTGTTTTTT. It translates to CASSYSGGAGELFF.

This clonotype was seen ten or more times. The chain combines TRBV9 with TRBJ2-2; no definite D call. V was shortened by 2 bases and J by 5 bases, with 4 bases between the two germline ends. There are 12 residues in the CDR3. Looked up from germline, CDR1 is SGDLS and CDR2 is YYNGEE. CDR3 loop: CASSVGTGELFF. The DNA for the CDR3 is TGTGCCAGCAGCGTCGGTACCGGGGAGCTGTTTTTT.

Many counts were recorded for this clonotype. This chain connects TRBV29-1 to TRBJ2-2; 10 positions agree with TRBD2. V was pared by 6 bases and J by 8 bases, with 3 bases of the junction left unmatched. The length of the CDR3 is 12 residues. Germline V CDR1 and CDR2: SQVTM, ANQGSEA. The CDR3 nucleotides read TGCAGCGTAGTAGCGGGAGGTGGGGAGCTGTTTTTT. Residues: CSVVAGGGELFF.

This clonotype was found a few times. The gene calls are TRBV20-1 and TRBJ1-5; the D gene is possibly TRBD1 (5 bases). This CDR3 has 16 residues. The ends were cut back, 0 bases at V and 7 bases at J, with 19 bases in the middle. Germline V gene lookup returns CDR1 DFQATT and CDR2 SNEGSKA (reference sequence). CDR3 in DNA: TGCAGTGCTAGAGAGGCAGGGAGGAAGATCGACCAGCCCCAGCATTTT. It yields the protein CSAREAGRKIDQPQHF.

This clonotype showed up many times. This chain connects TRBV20-1 to TRBJ1-1, with D maybe TRBD1 (5 bases). Germline CDR1 and CDR2: DFQATT and SNEGSKA (reference sequence). V dropped 6 bases and J dropped 0 bases, with 23 bases sitting between them. This CDR3 contains 17 residues. The CDR3 DNA follows: TGCAGTGCCACCTATCGTATCAGGGAGGAAGTGAACACTGAAGCTTTCTTT. Encoded protein: CSATYRIREEVNTEAFF.

The V gene is TRBV4-1, the J gene TRBJ1-5; 7 nucleotides line up with TRBD1. The germline V gene encodes CDR1 MGHRA and CDR2 YSYEKL. With V trimmed by 3 bases and J by 0 bases, 5 bases remained unmatched. The CDR3 loop spans 16 amino acids. In nucleotides, the CDR3 is TGCGCCAGCAGCCAGACTAGGACAGGTAGCAATCAGCCCCAGCATTTT. Its translation: CASSQTRTGSNQPQHF.